This paragraph reports one T cell receptor (beta chain). This record belongs to a study of control samples from healthy donors and cancer patients. This CDR3 is built from 13 residues. V was pared by 4 bases and J by 0 bases, with 7 bases between. The germline CDR1 and CDR2 sequences are SGHRS and YFSETQ. The data were produced by immunoSEQ multiplex PCR, yet TCRdb's version contains in-frame clones alone and is incomplete. Of 70,000 or so clones in the sample, roughly 94% were seen once. Input material: blood. V and J are TRBV5-1 and TRBJ1-1; D unresolved. The sequence came from a woman in her thirties or forties in good health. For the CDR3, the DNA is TGCGCCAGCAGCCGCACCATGAACACTGAAGCTTTCTTT. This sequence encodes CASSRTMNTEAFF.